This TCR beta chain emerged from a study of T-cell memory formation after mild COVID-19. Study-wide findings and caveats: Mainly CM and EM harbored the contracting CD4+ clones; mainly EMRA harbored the CD8+ ones.

One entry per CDR3 protein, called by TCRdb with MiXCR from the 5' RACE reads. In the table there are about 430,000 distinct CDR3 sequences, roughly 18% of which are singletons. The CDR3 is 19 amino acids. CDR1 and CDR2 (germline): KGHSH, LQKENI. The V and J ends lost 3 bases and 3 bases respectively, with 27 bases between them. On this clonotype: Its antigen remains unidentified.

The chain employs TRBV18 and TRBJ2-7; TRBD1 is a possible D gene (5 bases). Sequences were obtained from PBMCs or a T cell subset sorted from them (not recorded which). The receptor comes from a man aged 18 to 29 who had mild COVID-19 (a few samples of this study predate the infection). Cell type and time point are not known. CDR3 DNA sequence: TGTGCCAGCTCACCGACAGTTCTCCAAGCCAGAGGATCACTCTACGAGCAGTACTTC. It is translated as CASSPTVLQARGSLYEQYF. Variable domain in full (rest from reference TRBV18 and TRBJ2-7): NAGVMQNPRHLVRRRGQEARLRCSPMKGHSHVYWYRQLPEEGLKFMVYLQKENIIDESGMPKERFSAEFPKEGPSILRIQQVVRGDSAAYFCASSPTVLQARGSLYEQYFGPGTRLTVT.